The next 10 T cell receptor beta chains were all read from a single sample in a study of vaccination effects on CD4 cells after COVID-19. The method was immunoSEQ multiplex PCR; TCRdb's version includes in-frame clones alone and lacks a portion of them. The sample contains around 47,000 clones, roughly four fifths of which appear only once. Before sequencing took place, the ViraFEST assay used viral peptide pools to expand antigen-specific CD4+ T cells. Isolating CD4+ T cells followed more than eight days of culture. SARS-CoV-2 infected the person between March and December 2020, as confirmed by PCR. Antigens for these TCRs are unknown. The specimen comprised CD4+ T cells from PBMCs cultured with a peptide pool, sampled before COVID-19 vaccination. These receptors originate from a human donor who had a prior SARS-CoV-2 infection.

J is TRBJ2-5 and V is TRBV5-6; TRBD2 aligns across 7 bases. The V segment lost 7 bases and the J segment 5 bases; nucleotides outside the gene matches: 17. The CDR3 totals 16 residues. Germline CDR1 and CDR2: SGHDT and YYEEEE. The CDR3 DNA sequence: TGTGCCAGCGTGGGAGGGGTCGAAGCGCGAGGGGAGACCCAGTACTTC. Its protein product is CASVGGVEARGETQYF.

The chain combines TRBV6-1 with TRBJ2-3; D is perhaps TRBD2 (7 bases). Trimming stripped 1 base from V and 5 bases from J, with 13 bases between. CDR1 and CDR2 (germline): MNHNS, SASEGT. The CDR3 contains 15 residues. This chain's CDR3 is CASSEGGGPGDTQYF. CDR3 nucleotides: TGTGCCAGCAGTGAAGGGGGGGGGCCGGGAGATACGCAGTATTTT.

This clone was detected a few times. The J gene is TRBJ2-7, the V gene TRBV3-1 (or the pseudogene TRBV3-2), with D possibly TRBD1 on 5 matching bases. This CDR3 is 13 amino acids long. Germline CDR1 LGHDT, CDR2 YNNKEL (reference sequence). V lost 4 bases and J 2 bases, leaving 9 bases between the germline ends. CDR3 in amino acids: CASSRQGAYEQYF. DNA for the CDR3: TGTGCCAGCAGCCGGCAGGGCGCCTACGAGCAGTACTTC.

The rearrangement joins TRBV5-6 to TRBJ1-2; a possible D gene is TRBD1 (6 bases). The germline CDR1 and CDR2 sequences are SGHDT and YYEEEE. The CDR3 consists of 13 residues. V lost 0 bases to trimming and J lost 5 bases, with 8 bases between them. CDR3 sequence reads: CASSLADRYGYTF. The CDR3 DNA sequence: TGTGCCAGCAGCTTGGCCGACAGGTATGGCTACACCTTC.

The chain's CDR3 is CASSPHTGTHTEQFF. In DNA form, the CDR3 reads TGTGCCAGCAGCCCTCATACCGGGACTCACACTGAGCAGTTCTTC. The chain combines TRBV7-9 with TRBJ2-1, with D maybe TRBD2 (6 bases). The germline gives CDR1 SEHNR, CDR2 FQNEAQ (reference sequence). The CDR3 covers 15 residues. V was shortened by 5 bases and J by 9 bases, with 20 bases between the two germline ends.

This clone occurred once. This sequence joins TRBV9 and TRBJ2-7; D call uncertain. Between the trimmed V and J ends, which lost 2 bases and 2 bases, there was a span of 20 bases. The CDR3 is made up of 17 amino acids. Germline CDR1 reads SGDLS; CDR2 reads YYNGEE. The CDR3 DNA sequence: TGTGCCAGCAGCGTTGGCCTACCCAATCTCTCCACCTACGAGCAGTACTTC. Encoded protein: CASSVGLPNLSTYEQYF.

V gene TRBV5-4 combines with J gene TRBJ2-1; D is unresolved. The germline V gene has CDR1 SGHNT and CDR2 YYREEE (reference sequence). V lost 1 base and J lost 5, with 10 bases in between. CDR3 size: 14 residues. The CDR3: CASSLPGQHNEQFF. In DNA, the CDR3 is TGTGCCAGCAGCTTGCCCGGGCAGCACAATGAGCAGTTCTTC.

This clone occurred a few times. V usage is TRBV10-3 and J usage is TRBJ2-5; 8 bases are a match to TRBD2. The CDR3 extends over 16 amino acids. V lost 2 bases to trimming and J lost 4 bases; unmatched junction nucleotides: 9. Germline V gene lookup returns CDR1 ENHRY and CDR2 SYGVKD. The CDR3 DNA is TGTGCCATCAGTGAGGCCAGGGCGGGAGGCTTAGAGACCCAGTACTTC. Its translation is CAISEARAGGLETQYF.

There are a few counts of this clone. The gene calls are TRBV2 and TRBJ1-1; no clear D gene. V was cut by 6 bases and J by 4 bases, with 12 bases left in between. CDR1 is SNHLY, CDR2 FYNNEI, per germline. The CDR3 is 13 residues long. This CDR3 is CASSGGSGTEAFF. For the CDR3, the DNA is TGTGCCAGCAGCGGAGGGTCGGGCACTGAAGCTTTCTTT.

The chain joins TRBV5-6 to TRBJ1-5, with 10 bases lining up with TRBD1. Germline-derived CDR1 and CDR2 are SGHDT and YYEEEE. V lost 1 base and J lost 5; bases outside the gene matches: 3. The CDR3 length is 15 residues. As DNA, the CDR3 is TGTGCCAGCAGCTTGTGGGGACAGGGGCATCAGCCCCAGCATTTT. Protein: CASSLWGQGHQPQHF.